The 2 T cell receptor beta chains given below trace back to one sample, sequenced in a study of blood T cell repertoires in COVID-19 (dated by TCRdb to 2020 to 2022). The library was generated by the immunoSEQ multiplex PCR assay. As stored in TCRdb, this immuneACCESS dataset retains in-frame rearrangements with V and J assigned. A fraction of the clones does not appear; measured against another copy, unresolved V genes explain less than half of the discrepancy, and the remainder lacks a known reason. For this sample there are 300,000 to 400,000 clones; less than 90% appear just once. The leading ten clones occupy 0.9% to 1.2% of the sample. The source material was PBMCs or T cells enriched from blood (not recorded which). The receptors shown here come from a woman in her twenties or thirties who had recovered from COVID-19.

This clone was recorded a few times. This rearrangement joins TRBV5-4 to TRBJ1-1; D gene uncertain. V was pared by 4 bases and J by 3 bases, with 4 bases between. The CDR3 runs 11 residues. Germline CDR1 is SGHNT and CDR2 is YYREEE (reference sequence). CDR3 amino acids: CASSTDTEAFF. Here the CDR3 DNA reads TGTGCCAGCAGCACGGACACTGAAGCTTTCTTT.

This clone was seen once. The J gene is TRBJ1-5, the V gene TRBV2; no clear D gene. The CDR3 runs to 15 residues. In germline, CDR1 is SNHLY, CDR2 FYNNEI. V lost 1 base and J lost 5, with 12 bases in between. DNA of the CDR3: TGTGCCAGCAGTGAAGATCAGTCCCCCTATCAGCCCCAGCATTTT. It encodes CASSEDQSPYQPQHF.